The 27 T cell receptor beta chains reported below all come from one sample, sequenced in a study of low-dose radiotherapy and immunotherapy resistance in tumors. Alpha- and beta-chain coverage of first-strand cDNA came from TRAV- and TRBV-specific primers. PCR amplification of the TCRs was performed with Phusion for 20 to 25 PCR cycles, and it relied on a constant-region primer together with a V-primer adapter. Via MiXCR, TCRdb re-called the reads, giving one row per CDR3 protein. Of approximately 100,000 distinct CDR3 sequences in the sample, around 21% were seen once. The sample's time point: after trial treatment. Stated treatment: LDRT plus nivolumab, ipilimumab, low-dose cyclophosphamide and aspirin (RACIN trial). Sequenced here: PBMCs, sampled after low-dose radiotherapy plus immunotherapy. The receptors originated from a male donor with prostate cancer.

At least ten counts were recorded for this clonotype. This chain links TRBV18 with TRBJ2-5; 10 bases fit TRBD1. The germline CDR1 and CDR2 sequences are KGHSH and LQKENI. V gave up 4 bases and J gave up 2 bases; unmatched junction bases: 7. The CDR3 loop spans 16 amino acids. The CDR3, as DNA: TGTGCCAGCTCACTCCGACAGGGGGCACGACAAGAGACCCAGTACTTC. Protein product: CASSLRQGARQETQYF.

There are many counts of this clonotype. The rearrangement links TRBV25-1 to TRBJ2-1; 9 bases line up with TRBD1. With 5 bases clipped from V and 12 bases from J, the junction kept 8 bases outside the gene matches. CDR1 and CDR2 from the germline V gene are MGHDK and SYGVNS. The CDR3 covers 13 residues. CDR3 protein: CASSHPTGGLQFF. CDR3 nucleotides: TGTGCCAGCAGTCACCCGACAGGGGGTCTGCAGTTCTTC.

This clonotype showed up just a few times. This chain connects TRBV7-2 to TRBJ2-7, with D unclear. In germline, CDR1 is SGHTA, CDR2 FQGNSA. V was shortened by 5 bases and J by 2 bases, with 19 bases between the two germline ends. This CDR3 spans 16 amino acids. CDR3 residues: CASSTGRGIGPYEQYF. Here the CDR3 DNA reads TGTGCCAGCAGCACCGGCCGTGGGATCGGTCCCTACGAGCAGTACTTC.

This clonotype came up a few times. This rearrangement joins TRBV13 to TRBJ2-1, with 8 bases lining up with TRBD2. V shed 5 bases and J 0 bases; nucleotides not matched to a gene: 15. Germline CDR1 PRHDT, CDR2 FYEKMQ (reference sequence). The CDR3 runs to 19 residues. The CDR3 region has the DNA TGTGCCAGCAGCCTACATGGGCGGGGGGCCCCTAGCTCCTACAATGAGCAGTTCTTC. Its translation is CASSLHGRGAPSSYNEQFF.

This chain joins TRBV28 and TRBJ2-7, with D perhaps matching TRBD2 (6 bases). CDR1 is MDHEN and CDR2 is SYDVKM in the germline V gene. This CDR3 comprises 17 residues. V lost 5 bases and J lost 3, with 23 bases in between. CDR3 coding DNA: TGTGCCAGCAGTCCTATCACGGGACTCACCATAGACTACGAGCAGTACTTC. Protein: CASSPITGLTIDYEQYF.

This clonotype was counted at least ten times. The rearrangement joins TRBV6-1 to TRBJ1-5, with TRBD1 matching 9 bases. V shed 2 bases, J shed 6 bases, and the junction held 5 bases outside the gene matches. The CDR3 loop spans 15 amino acids. Germline V lookup: CDR1 MNHNS, CDR2 SASEGT. In DNA form, the CDR3 reads TGTGCCAGCAGTGAATCGGGACAGGGCGGTCAGCCCCAGCATTTT. Its translation: CASSESGQGGQPQHF.

This clonotype was counted at least ten times. J is TRBJ2-3 and V is TRBV25-1; TRBD2 agrees at 7 bases. Germline CDR1 MGHDK, CDR2 SYGVNS. The CDR3 covers 14 residues. J was trimmed by 3 bases and V by 8 bases; bases with no gene match: 8. The CDR3: CASQISGGTDTQYF. CDR3 coding DNA: TGTGCCAGCCAAATTTCGGGGGGTACAGATACGCAGTATTTT.

This clonotype has at least ten counts. The chain uses TRBV19 and TRBJ1-5, with D perhaps TRBD1 (5 bases). There are 13 residues in the CDR3. Per the germline V gene, CDR1 is LNHDA and CDR2 is SQIVND (reference sequence). Trimming removed 10 bases at V and 5 bases at J, with 15 bases between. The CDR3 here is CAISGDADQPQHF. The CDR3 DNA follows: TGTGCCATCTCGGGGGACGCGGATCAGCCCCAGCATTTT.

This clonotype has just one count. The CDR3 is CASSLAGGAAQFF. DNA for the CDR3: TGTGCCAGCAGCTTAGCGGGGGGCGCCGCGCAGTTCTTC. The gene calls are TRBV7-2 and TRBJ2-1, with D perhaps assigned TRBD1 or TRBD2 (6 bases each). V was cut by 0 bases and J by 12 bases, with 12 bases left in between. CDR3 length equals 13 residues. Per germline, CDR1 SGHTA and CDR2 FQGNSA.

This clonotype showed up many times. This chain uses TRBV5-1 with TRBJ2-6; 7 bases match TRBD1. J was trimmed by 8 bases and V by 4 bases; bases with no gene match: 15. The V gene's germline CDR1 is SGHRS and CDR2 YFSETQ. This CDR3 spans 17 amino acids. The CDR3 sequence: CASSRQTTGAGSNVLTF. CDR3 nucleotide sequence: TGCGCCAGCAGCCGCCAAACCACAGGGGCCGGGTCCAACGTCCTGACTTTC. The whole variable domain, remainder taken from reference TRBV5-1 and TRBJ2-6, is KAGVTQTPRYLIKTRGQQVTLSCSPISGHRSVSWYQQTPGQGLQFLFEYFSETQRNKGNFPGRFSGRQFSNSRSEMNVSTLELGDSALYLCASSRQTTGAGSNVLTFGAGSRLTVL.

The table lists this clonotype with many counts. The junction departs from germline at one end; a sequencing error may be responsible. The CDR3 region has the DNA TGCGCCAGCAGCCTTTTCTTGGACAGGTACGCGCAGTACTTC. This translates into CASSLFLDRYAQYF. The chain is built from TRBV4-1 and TRBJ2-7; the match to TRBD1 covers 7 bases. Germline CDR1 reads MGHRA; CDR2 reads YSYEKL. The CDR3 has 14 amino acids.

In this sample, this clonotype turned up many times. The chain recombines TRBV6-5 with TRBJ1-2; 7 bases match TRBD1. The CDR3 loop spans 15 amino acids. Per germline, CDR1 MNHEY and CDR2 SVGAGI. V shed 6 bases and J 8 bases; nucleotides not matched to a gene: 15. CDR3 sequence reads: CASSPPTGAGGGYTF. In DNA form, the CDR3 reads TGTGCCAGCAGCCCTCCAACAGGGGCTGGCGGGGGCTACACCTTC.

This clonotype was seen many times. The chain employs TRBV23-1 and TRBJ2-1; no clear D. TRBV23-1 is identified as an open reading frame with a role that is uncertain. The CDR3 is 18 residues long. V shed 7 bases and J shed 2 bases, with 24 bases lying between them. Here the CDR3 reads CASTLDKSGWAAYNEQFF. The CDR3 coding sequence is TGCGCCAGCACCTTAGACAAAAGTGGGTGGGCAGCCTACAATGAGCAGTTCTTC.

This clonotype was observed at least ten times. This chain joins TRBV29-1 and TRBJ2-6; unclear D gene. The CDR3 is made up of 13 amino acids. In germline, CDR1 is SQVTM, CDR2 ANQGSEA. V was shortened by 7 bases and J by 0 bases, with 7 bases between the two germline ends. The DNA for the CDR3 is TGCAGCGCACAACGCTCTGGGGCCAACGTCCTGACTTTC. Its translation is CSAQRSGANVLTF.

Turning to this clonotype: This could be a read error, since a much larger clone is one nucleotide away. The chain joins TRBV20-1 to TRBJ2-3; 12 nucleotides match TRBD2. V shed 0 bases and J 0 bases; nucleotides not matched to a gene: 10. The V gene's germline CDR1 is DFQATT and CDR2 SNEGSKA (reference sequence). The CDR3 loop spans 19 amino acids. This CDR3 is CSARDQSRTSGVSTDTQYF. The DNA for the CDR3 is TGCAGTGCTAGAGATCAATCCCGGACTAGCGGGGTAAGCACAGATACGCAGTATTTT.

This chain links TRBV24-1 with TRBJ2-5; the D is unclear. V lost 3 bases and J lost 5, with 6 bases in between. Germline loops: CDR1 KGHDR, CDR2 SFDVKD. The CDR3 is made up of 12 amino acids. CDR3 protein: CATSDPLETQYF. The CDR3 DNA is TGTGCCACCAGTGATCCCCTGGAGACCCAGTACTTC.

In this sample, this clonotype turned up many times. The rearrangement links TRBV5-3 to TRBJ2-1; D is unclear. TRBV5-3 is an ORF, and what it does is uncertain. Trimming took 8 bases from V and 4 from J, leaving 16 bases between them. CDR3 size: 14 residues. CDR3 nucleotide sequence: TGTGCCAGCCCCCCCAGAGGTCGGTACAATGAGCAGTTCTTC. Translating gives CASPPRGRYNEQFF.

This clonotype occurred many times. The rearrangement joins TRBV5-1 to TRBJ2-4, with D possibly being TRBD2 (6 bases). This CDR3 is built from 15 residues. Germline-derived CDR1 and CDR2 are SGHRS and YFSETQ. V was pared by 4 bases and J by 4 bases, with 15 bases between. CDR3 bases: TGCGCCAGCAGCCTGGATGGGGGGTCGAAAAACATTCAGTACTTC. It translates to CASSLDGGSKNIQYF. Filled out from reference TRBV5-1 and TRBJ2-4, the complete variable domain reads KAGVTQTPRYLIKTRGQQVTLSCSPISGHRSVSWYQQTPGQGLQFLFEYFSETQRNKGNFPGRFSGRQFSNSRSEMNVSTLELGDSALYLCASSLDGGSKNIQYFGAGTRLSVL.

Many counts were recorded for this clonotype. V is TRBV5-1 and J is TRBJ1-1; D is ambiguous. Trimming took 5 bases from V and 5 from J, leaving 16 bases between them. CDR1 and CDR2 from the germline V gene are SGHRS and YFSETQ. CDR3 size: 14 residues. The CDR3 region is CASSVGRLLTEAFF. The CDR3 nucleotides read TGCGCCAGCAGTGTAGGCAGGTTGTTGACTGAAGCTTTCTTT. Full variable domain (remainder filled in from reference TRBV5-1 and TRBJ1-1): KAGVTQTPRYLIKTRGQQVTLSCSPISGHRSVSWYQQTPGQGLQFLFEYFSETQRNKGNFPGRFSGRQFSNSRSEMNVSTLELGDSALYLCASSVGRLLTEAFFGQGTRLTVV.

The chain is built from TRBV6-7 and TRBJ1-1; the match to TRBD1 covers 7 bases. TRBV6-7 is annotated as an ORF whose role is uncertain. This CDR3 has 15 residues. V was clipped by 2 bases and J by 5 bases; unmatched bases: 8. DNA of the CDR3: TGTGCCAGCAGTTACCCGGGACAGCTCGTGACTGAAGCTTTCTTT. It specifies CASSYPGQLVTEAFF.

This clonotype was observed at least ten times. V and J are TRBV20-1 and TRBJ1-6, with D perhaps TRBD1 (6 bases). V was cut by 5 bases and J by 8 bases, with 19 bases left in between. Germline V gene sequence: CDR1 DFQATT, CDR2 SNEGSKA (reference sequence). This CDR3 contains 15 residues. The CDR3: CSARPWTARDSPLHF. CDR3 DNA: TGCAGTGCTCGACCCTGGACAGCTCGGGATTCACCCCTCCACTTT.

On this clonotype: A far larger clone is one base from this, pointing to a likely read error. As DNA, the CDR3 is TGTGCCAGCAGCTCGGGTCCAGGAGCGGGGGACTACAATGAGCAGTACTTC. Protein sequence: CASSSGPGAGDYNEQYF. The J gene is TRBJ2-5, the V gene TRBV3-1, with 8 bases that match TRBD2. The CDR3 has 17 amino acids. V was pared by 5 bases and J by 11 bases, with 22 bases of the junction left unmatched. CDR1 and CDR2 (germline): LGHDT, YNNKEL (reference sequence).

This clonotype showed up many times. This chain connects TRBV20-1 to TRBJ2-1, with a tentative D call TRBD1 (6 bases). The germline gives CDR1 DFQATT, CDR2 SNEGSKA (reference sequence). The CDR3 has 13 residues. Trimming cost V 6 bases and J 4 bases, with 13 bases left between them. DNA for the CDR3: TGCAGTGCCCCAGCTGGGACATACAATGAGCAGTTCTTC. The encoded protein is CSAPAGTYNEQFF.

Ten or more counts support this clonotype. The chain carries TRBV18 and TRBJ2-7, with D perhaps assigned TRBD1 or TRBD2 (5 bases each). The CDR3 is made up of 16 amino acids. V lost 2 bases to trimming and J lost 5 bases, with 19 bases between them. The germline V gene encodes CDR1 KGHSH and CDR2 LQKENI. The CDR3 nucleotides read TGTGCCAGCTCACCAAGGGCGGCAGGGCACGGGGACGAGCAGTACTTC. Its protein is CASSPRAAGHGDEQYF.

This clonotype showed up many times. The rearrangement joins TRBV5-1 to TRBJ2-3; the match to TRBD2 covers 11 bases. Germline V CDR1 and CDR2: SGHRS, YFSETQ. The CDR3 has 15 residues. The J segment lost 4 bases and the V segment lost 3 bases, leaving 4 bases of the junction unmatched. The chain's CDR3 is CASSSGTSGSDTQYF. The CDR3 coding sequence is TGCGCCAGCAGCTCCGGGACTAGCGGTTCAGATACGCAGTATTTT.

This clonotype was seen at least ten times. The chain carries TRBV7-9 and TRBJ2-5; 9 bases line up with TRBD1. Germline loops: CDR1 SEHNR, CDR2 FQNEAQ (reference sequence). The CDR3 spans 16 residues. The trim removed 7 bases at V and 5 bases at J, leaving 14 bases unmatched. The CDR3 here is CASTPRGQGGMETQYF. As DNA, the CDR3 is TGTGCCAGCACCCCGAGGGGACAGGGAGGAATGGAGACCCAGTACTTC. The full variable domain, rest sourced from reference TRBV7-9 and TRBJ2-5, is DTGVSQNPRHKITKRGQNVTFRCDPISEHNRLYWYRQTLGQGPEFLTYFQNEAQLEKSRLLSDRFSAERPKGSFSTLEIQRTEQGDSAMYLCASTPRGQGGMETQYFGPGTRLLVL.

This clonotype showed up many times. The chain carries TRBV12-3 or TRBV12-4 and TRBJ2-5, with unresolved D. V was clipped by 1 base and J by 2 bases, with 8 bases between them. This CDR3 has 14 amino acids. CDR3 DNA: TGTGCCAGCAGTTTAGGGTTAGCTCAAGAGACCCAGTACTTC. The encoded protein is CASSLGLAQETQYF.